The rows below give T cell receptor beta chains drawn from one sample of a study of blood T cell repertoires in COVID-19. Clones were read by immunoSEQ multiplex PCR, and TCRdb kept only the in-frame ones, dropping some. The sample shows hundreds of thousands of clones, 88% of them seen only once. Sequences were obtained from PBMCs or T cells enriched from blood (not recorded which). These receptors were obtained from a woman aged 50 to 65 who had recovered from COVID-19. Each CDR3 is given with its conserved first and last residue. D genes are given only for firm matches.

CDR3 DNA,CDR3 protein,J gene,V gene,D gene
TGTGCCAGCAGTACGACAGGGGACGGGACAGATACGCAGTATTTT,CASSTTGDGTDTQYF,TRBJ2-3,TRBV28,TRBD1
TGTGCCACTTCGGGACTAGCGGGAGACACCGGGGAGCTGTTTTTT,CATSGLAGDTGELFF,TRBJ2-2,TRBV6-5,TRBD2
TGTGCCAGCAGTTTGGTGCGGGGGCCCTACGAGCAGTACTTC,CASSLVRGPYEQYF,TRBJ2-7,TRBV27,.
TGTGCCAGCAGTTTACAGGCTTATCAGCCCCAGCATTTT,CASSLQAYQPQHF,TRBJ1-5,TRBV6-6,.
TGTGCCAGCAGCTCCCCGGGACTAAGCTCCTACAATGAGCAGTTCTTC,CASSSPGLSSYNEQFF,TRBJ2-1,TRBV7-9,TRBD2
TGTGCCAGCAGACTACAGGGGGCTAGCACTGAAGCTTTCTTT,CASRLQGASTEAFF,TRBJ1-1,TRBV6-5,TRBD1
TGTGCCAGCAGTTCCAGCCGACAGGGAACTGAAGCTTTCTTT,CASSSSRQGTEAFF,TRBJ1-1,TRBV6-6,TRBD1
TGTGCCAGCAGCCCCGCCGGGACTAGCGGGAGATGGGACCGCACAGATACGCAGTATTTT,CASSPAGTSGRWDRTDTQYF,TRBJ2-3,TRBV4-2,TRBD2
TGCGCCAGCAGCCCTCCGCTCCAGACTAGCACAGATACGCAGTATTTT,CASSPPLQTSTDTQYF,TRBJ2-3,TRBV5-1,.
TGCGCCAGCAGTGCAAGCGGGACTGAGCAGTTCTTC,CASSASGTEQFF,TRBJ2-1,TRBV10-1,TRBD2
TGTGCCAGCAGCCCAGACTACGGAGGTTGGGGTGAGCAGTTCTTC,CASSPDYGGWGEQFF,TRBJ2-1,TRBV5-6,.
TGTGCCTCATACGACAGCTCTCTAGCCAAAAACATTCAGTACTTC,CASYDSSLAKNIQYF,TRBJ2-4,TRBV30,.